This T cell receptor (beta chain) was sequenced during a study of T cells expressing NK-cell markers (dated by TCRdb to 2019 to 2021). Describing the broader study: TCR beta-chain repertoires were profiled in sorted CD3+CD56+NKG2C+, CD3+CD56+NKG2C- and CD3+CD56-NKG2C+ T-cell subsets from about 8 donors. Seven of the eight sequenced donors were HCMV-seropositive and one was HCMV-seronegative. The eight sequenced donors were randomly selected healthy volunteers, three men and five women. The libraries were sequenced on Illumina HiSeq 2000/2500, MiSeq or NextSeq, producing 2 x 150 bp reads.

Data came from an Illumina HiSeq 2000. 5'RACE template switching, by which a universal primer site and unique molecular identifiers were added, was used to make TCR beta cDNA libraries. Priming for cDNA synthesis came from the TCR beta constant segment, and two successive PCR amplification steps followed. In the paper's pipeline: Reads were demultiplexed and grouped by UMI with MIGEC, and clonotypes were assembled and quantified with MiTCR. Only TCR cDNA sequences supported by at least two reads were kept to exclude erroneous sequences. The tcR package was used for downstream repertoire analysis, with clonotypes matched between fractions based on CDR3 nucleotide sequence plus V segment. VDJmatch was used to annotate antigen specificity against VDJdb, with one amino acid substitution in CDR3 allowed. TCRdb reprocessed the raw reads; every CDR3 protein sequence is a single record, and DNA is not supplied. None of the V and J calls come from the authors' own analysis; TCRdb made them. The table for this sample records thousands of distinct CDR3 sequences. Together, the top ten hold 50% to 75% of the sample.

Spanning cysteine to phenylalanine, the CDR3 consists of 16 amino acids. DNA is not recorded here. CDR1 and CDR2 are drawn from the germline V gene (reference sequence): DFQATT, SNEGSKA. A word on this clonotype: Its recognized antigen is unknown.

A commercial ELISA kit detecting HCMV-specific IgG in serum was used to determine HCMV serostatus. Ficoll density gradient centrifugation was used to isolate peripheral blood mononuclear cells from blood. What the study reported, not specific to this receptor: Those dominant clonotypes were again the most abundant among CD3+CD56-NKG2C+ cells in a few donors, at roughly 25-65%. It remained unclear whether the expanded NKG2C-expressing T cell clones were specific for HCMV antigens. In six donors, the dominant CD3+CD56+NKG2C+ clonotypes ranked among the top 10 CD8+ clonotypes, making up about 1.0-8% of CD8+ T cells.

The source of this sequence is a man aged 18-30 years in good health. Donor details come from another sample of the same person, matched by shared clones. Recombination joined TRBV20-1 with TRBJ1-5; as DNA is missing, the TRBD1 call by TCRdb cannot be tested. The sample was blood T cells: a sorted CD56 or NKG2C T cell subset, CD4+ or CD8+ T cells, or bulk PBMC T cells (not recorded which). The CDR3 region reads CSARDWTGLGDQPQHF.